The clone carrying this T cell receptor beta chain was seen more than once but under ten times. The data were taken from a study of human T cells and chemical hapten exposure. Looked up from germline, CDR1 is KGHSH and CDR2 is LQKENI. After removal of 3 bases from V and 2 bases from J, the junction contained 3 bases not matched to a gene. There are 15 residues in the CDR3. MiXCR was run by TCRdb on the RACE reads, yielding one entry per CDR3 protein. There are under 300,000 distinct CDR3 sequences in the sample; around 9.3% occur only once, and roughly 2.5% lies in the top ten. The time point denotes: pre-sensitization, week 0. Sample treatment: therapeutic diphenylcyclopropenone sensitization with weekly scalp DPC. Each patch test followed a blood draw.

The chain is built from TRBV18 and TRBJ2-5, with 10 bases identical to TRBD1. The sequence was obtained from a woman aged 35 to 49 with alopecia areata. Some clones in this sample may be carry-over from other donors' samples. The sample here was whole blood, taken in connection with sensitization to the hapten diphenylcyclopropenone (DPC). The CDR3 bases are TGTGCCAGCTCACCCGGGACAGGGGCTCAAGAGACCCAGTACTTC. Translating gives CASSPGTGAQETQYF.